The rows below give T cell receptor beta chains drawn from one sample of a study of blood T cell repertoires in COVID-19. Here immunoSEQ multiplex PCR was the method, and the copy in TCRdb shows in-frame clones only, minus some. This repertoire shows around 300,000 clones, about nine tenths found once; its top ten account for over 9%. The sequenced material came from PBMCs or T cells enriched from blood (not recorded which). The receptors originated from a woman aged 25 to 39 who had recovered from COVID-19. Each CDR3 is given with its conserved first and last residue.

>TRBJ1-5|TRBV23-1
CASSQMGQNNQPQHF
>TRBJ2-7|TRBV2
CASNGQAVYEQYF
>TRBJ2-1|TRBV2
CASTRLADEQFF
>TRBJ1-2|TRBV16
CASSRDLGGYGYTF
>TRBJ2-5|TRBV27
CASSPPGTGTRTQYF
>TRBJ2-7|TRBV3-1/TRBV3-2
CASSEARGHEQYF
>TRBJ2-4|TRBV28
CASSFTVGFGAKNIQYF
>TRBJ1-5|TRBV4-1
CASSREDQGIGYNNQPQHF
>TRBJ1-6|TRBV3-1/TRBV3-2
CASSPWDRGDSPLHF
>TRBJ2-5|TRBV19
CASSPSTLETQYF
>TRBJ1-5|TRBV19
CASSIGQGSNQPQHF
>TRBJ1-2|TRBV18
CASLPGQGSFGYTF